Each of the 30 T cell receptor beta chains below was sequenced from the same sample in a study of cytomegalovirus exposure and HLA in healthy donors. The PCR made use of 60 Vbeta and 13 Jbeta primers. The method was immunoSEQ multiplex PCR; TCRdb's version includes in-frame clones alone and lacks a portion of them. The data hold 100,000 to 120,000 clones, with 60% to 85% observed a single time. Sequencing was carried out using PBMCs. The source is a woman aged 55-75 years in good health and CMV-seropositive.

This clone was recorded only once. The chain couples TRBV7-3 to TRBJ2-1; 11 nucleotides align to TRBD2. The CDR3 is 15 amino acids. Per the germline V gene, CDR1 is SGHTA and CDR2 is FQGTGA. Trimming took 3 bases from V and 2 from J; bases not matched to a gene: 0. CDR3 DNA sequence: TGTGCCAGCAGCTTGACTAGCGGGACCTACAATGAGCAGTTCTTC. This encodes CASSLTSGTYNEQFF.

This rearrangement joins TRBV28 to TRBJ1-1; a weak D match, TRBD1 (6 bases). V shed 3 bases and J shed 0 bases, with 14 bases lying between them. Germline assignment: CDR1 MDHEN and CDR2 SYDVKM. CDR3 size: 16 residues. The CDR3 sequence: CASSLLAGELNTEAFF. In nucleotides, the CDR3 is TGTGCCAGCAGTTTGTTGGCAGGGGAGTTGAACACTGAAGCTTTCTTT.

The chain carries TRBV5-1 and TRBJ2-5; 12 nucleotides match TRBD2. The J call may be faulty, since TRBJ2-7 better matches the DNA end. The CDR3 is 16 residues long. Germline V lookup: CDR1 SGHRS, CDR2 YFSETQ. The CDR3 DNA is TGCGCCAGCAGCTTGGGATTGACTAGCGGGGGATACGAGCAGTACTTC. Protein: CASSLGLTSGGYEQYF.

This chain uses TRBV6-1 with TRBJ2-1; a weak D match, TRBD1 (6 bases). Deletions cut 0 bases from V and 8 bases from J, with 14 bases between. This CDR3 has 15 amino acids. CDR1 is MNHNS, CDR2 SASEGT, per germline. The CDR3 coding sequence is TGTGCCAGCAGTGAAGCGGGGGCAGGGCGCGATGAGCAGTTCTTC. This gives the protein CASSEAGAGRDEQFF.

The sample holds a few counts of this clone. The chain links TRBV19 to TRBJ1-4; D perhaps matches TRBD1 (6 bases). The CDR3 contains 14 residues. CDR1 and CDR2 (germline): LNHDA, SQIVND (reference sequence). Between the trimmed V and J ends, which lost 3 bases and 8 bases, there was a span of 13 bases. The CDR3 here is CASSITGGREKLFF. In nucleotides, the CDR3 is TGTGCCAGTAGTATTACCGGGGGGCGAGAAAAACTGTTTTTT.

This clone was observed a single time. The V call is TRBV14, the J call TRBJ1-1; tentatively, D is TRBD1 (5 bases). The CDR3 consists of 16 residues. The germline CDR1 and CDR2 sequences are SGHDN and FVKESK. V gave up 1 base and J gave up 4 bases, with 16 bases separating them. The CDR3 loop is CASSQGGFGRGTEAFF. The DNA for the CDR3 is TGTGCCAGCAGCCAAGGTGGCTTCGGGAGGGGCACTGAAGCTTTCTTT.

In its sample, this clone was seen once. CDR3 loop: CASSPGLAGLYF. The CDR3 DNA sequence: TGTGCCAGCTCACCAGGGCTAGCTGGTCTGTATTTT. The chain couples TRBV18 to TRBJ2-3, with D tentatively TRBD2 (5 bases). Trimming removed 2 bases from V and 14 bases from J, with 14 bases in between. Germline V gives CDR1 KGHSH, CDR2 LQKENI. The CDR3 spans 12 residues.

The V gene is TRBV2, the J gene TRBJ1-5, with 10 positions matching TRBD1. V shed 1 base, J shed 6 bases, and the junction held 3 bases outside the gene matches. The CDR3 spans 15 residues. Germline V lookup: CDR1 SNHLY, CDR2 FYNNEI. CDR3 sequence (DNA): TGTGCCAGCAGTGAAGGGACAGGGGGTATTCAGCCCCAGCATTTT. Protein: CASSEGTGGIQPQHF. The full variable domain, in which reference TRBV2 and TRBJ1-5 provide the parts outside the CDR3, is EPEVTQTPSHQVTQMGQEVILRCVPISNHLYFYWYRQILGQKVEFLVSFYNNEISEKSEIFDDQFSVERPDGSNFTLKIRSTKLEDSAMYFCASSEGTGGIQPQHFGDGTRLSIL.

The rearrangement links TRBV6-6 to TRBJ1-4, with 7 nucleotides matching TRBD1. The length of the CDR3 is 14 residues. In germline, CDR1 is MNHNY, CDR2 SVGAGI (reference sequence). V trimming: 4 bases; J trimming: 6 bases; junction bases outside the gene matches: 5. The CDR3: CASSSAGGYEKLFF. The DNA for the CDR3 is TGTGCCAGCAGTTCTGCAGGGGGTTATGAAAAACTGTTTTTT.

V is TRBV29-1 and J is TRBJ1-5; tentative D call: TRBD1 (5 bases). The V and J ends lost 6 bases and 5 bases respectively, with 20 bases between them. The germline V gene has CDR1 SQVTM and CDR2 ANQGSEA. The length of the CDR3 is 15 residues. The CDR3 bases are TGCAGCGTCTCCCTCGGGGGGGGTGGGTATCAGCCCCAGCATTTT. Amino acid sequence: CSVSLGGGGYQPQHF.

This chain uses TRBV6-5 with TRBJ2-1; a possible D gene is TRBD2 (5 bases). CDR1 is MNHEY, CDR2 SVGAGI, per germline. Trimming removed 7 bases from V and 2 bases from J, with 12 bases in between. The CDR3 loop spans 14 amino acids. The CDR3 protein is CASTRGRPYNEQFF. The CDR3 DNA follows: TGTGCCAGCACCCGCGGGCGCCCCTACAATGAGCAGTTCTTC.

To note about this clone: Within the sample, other DNA sequences also encode this same CDR3. This sequence joins TRBV29-1 and TRBJ2-7, with 7 nucleotides matching TRBD1. Germline V gives CDR1 SQVTM, CDR2 ANQGSEA. The J segment lost 4 bases and the V segment lost 7 bases, leaving 10 bases of the junction unmatched. CDR3 length equals 13 residues. CDR3: CSGVRQGTYEQYF. DNA for the CDR3: TGCAGCGGAGTAAGACAGGGTACTTACGAGCAGTACTTC.

The V and J genes are TRBV18 and TRBJ2-7, with 7 bases that match TRBD2. The CDR3 covers 17 residues. Germline values: CDR1 KGHSH, CDR2 LQKENI. J was trimmed by 3 bases and V by 1 base; bases with no gene match: 12. CDR3 sequence: CASSPLTTSSGYYEQYF. Here the CDR3 DNA reads TGTGCCAGCTCACCACTTACTACGTCTAGCGGTTACTACGAGCAGTACTTC.

The rearrangement joins TRBV7-3 to TRBJ2-3; 14 bases map to TRBD2. After removal of 1 base from V and 1 base from J, the junction contained 13 bases not matched to a gene. Germline V CDR1 and CDR2: SGHTA, FQGTGA. This CDR3 comprises 21 residues. CDR3 amino acids: CASSLRSGTSGSRLGTDTQYF. The CDR3 DNA follows: TGTGCCAGCAGCTTAAGGTCCGGGACTAGCGGGAGTCGGTTGGGCACAGATACGCAGTATTTT.

The rearrangement links TRBV28 to TRBJ2-7; 14 bases line up with TRBD2. Germline V gives CDR1 MDHEN, CDR2 SYDVKM. This CDR3 spans 15 amino acids. The V segment lost 5 bases and the J segment 4 bases; nucleotides outside the gene matches: 4. This chain's CDR3 is CASSKGLAGVYEQYF. CDR3 sequence (DNA): TGTGCCAGCAGTAAGGGACTAGCGGGAGTATACGAGCAGTACTTC.

The V and J genes are TRBV7-2 and TRBJ1-3, with D hard to call. The V end lost 7 bases, the J end lost 0 bases, and 13 bases lay between the germline ends. The germline gives CDR1 SGHTA, CDR2 FQGNSA. The CDR3 is made up of 15 amino acids. The CDR3 DNA sequence: TGTGCCAGCACCACACCCCGGGGCTCTGGAAACACCATATATTTT. It translates to CASTTPRGSGNTIYF.

The genes are TRBV5-1 and TRBJ2-5; 8 bases are a match to TRBD1. Germline CDR1 and CDR2: SGHRS and YFSETQ. V shed 0 bases, J shed 0 bases, and the junction held 7 bases outside the gene matches. This CDR3 spans 17 amino acids. CDR3 protein: CASSLGVTGVYQETQYF. CDR3 nucleotides: TGCGCCAGCAGCTTGGGGGTGACAGGGGTGTACCAAGAGACCCAGTACTTC.

The CDR3 loop is CASSLSGTVTSGELFF. The CDR3 nucleotides are TGCGCCAGCAGCTTGTCCGGGACAGTAACCTCCGGGGAGCTGTTTTTT. This chain connects TRBV5-1 to TRBJ2-2; 7 bases map to TRBD1. Germline V lookup: CDR1 SGHRS, CDR2 YFSETQ. This CDR3 is built from 16 residues. V gave up 1 base and J gave up 6 bases; unmatched junction bases: 9.

This clone was seen once. The rearrangement uses TRBV27 and TRBJ2-1; no reliable D call. V dropped 4 bases and J dropped 7 bases, with 11 bases sitting between them. The CDR3 totals 13 residues. The germline V gene has CDR1 MNHEY and CDR2 SMNVEV (reference sequence). CDR3 nucleotides: TGTGCCAGCAGTTCTTTCTTCGGGAATGAGCAGTTCTTC. Translation: CASSSFFGNEQFF.

The chain links TRBV28 to TRBJ2-7; 13 bases are a match to TRBD2. With V trimmed by 5 bases and J by 3 bases, 7 bases remained unmatched. CDR3 size: 16 residues. The germline CDR1 and CDR2 sequences are MDHEN and SYDVKM. The CDR3 is CASSPQTSGRDYEQYF. The CDR3 nucleotides read TGTGCCAGCAGTCCCCAAACTAGCGGGAGGGACTACGAGCAGTACTTC.

This clone appeared a few times. V gene TRBV19 combines with J gene TRBJ2-7; D perhaps matches TRBD1 (6 bases). V dropped 3 bases and J dropped 4 bases, with 16 bases sitting between them. The germline gives CDR1 LNHDA, CDR2 SQIVND (reference sequence). The CDR3 loop spans 15 amino acids. The CDR3 sequence: CASSISPRDIYEQYF. As DNA, the CDR3 is TGTGCCAGTAGTATTAGTCCCCGGGACATATACGAGCAGTACTTC.

The chain carries TRBV5-6 and TRBJ2-3, with 8 bases lining up with TRBD1. The J segment lost 6 bases and the V segment lost 1 base, leaving 1 base of the junction unmatched. Germline V gene lookup returns CDR1 SGHDT and CDR2 YYEEEE. This CDR3 is 13 amino acids long. CDR3 protein: CASSLQGADTQYF. For the CDR3, the DNA is TGTGCCAGCAGCTTGCAGGGGGCTGATACGCAGTATTTT.

The J gene is TRBJ2-1, the V gene TRBV28; 12 positions match TRBD2. The CDR3 has 16 amino acids. The germline CDR1 and CDR2 sequences are MDHEN and SYDVKM. V dropped 5 bases and J dropped 8; count of bases not matched to a gene: 10. The CDR3 coding sequence is TGTGCCAGCAGTAGGGGGGCTAGCGGGAGGGCCGATGAGCAGTTCTTC. Residues: CASSRGASGRADEQFF.

V is TRBV25-1 and J is TRBJ2-1, with TRBD2 matching 10 bases. The CDR3 is 17 amino acids. Germline-derived CDR1 and CDR2 are MGHDK and SYGVNS. With 3 bases clipped from V and 0 bases from J, the junction kept 5 bases outside the gene matches. As DNA, the CDR3 is TGTGCCAGCAGTGACCGACTAGCGGGCAGCTCCTACAATGAGCAGTTCTTC. Translating it yields CASSDRLAGSSYNEQFF.

J is TRBJ1-6 and V is TRBV30, with D tentatively TRBD1 (6 bases). Germline V lookup: CDR1 GTSNPN, CDR2 SVGIG (reference sequence). This CDR3 spans 14 amino acids. V lost 2 bases and J lost 7, with 12 bases in between. The CDR3 is CAWSRGGLNSPLHF. CDR3 in DNA: TGTGCCTGGAGTCGCGGGGGGCTGAATTCACCCCTCCACTTT.

The gene calls are TRBV29-1 and TRBJ2-3; 10 bases match TRBD2. V was clipped by 5 bases and J by 2 bases; unmatched bases: 13. This CDR3 has 17 residues. CDR1 and CDR2 (germline): SQVTM, ANQGSEA. CDR3 nucleotides: TGCAGCGTTCTCAGCGGGAGGGCCCGGTTGTTCACAGATACGCAGTATTTT. Translated: CSVLSGRARLFTDTQYF.

This clone occurred once. The J gene is TRBJ2-5, the V gene TRBV6-1, with 7 bases identical to TRBD2. The J call may be faulty, since TRBJ2-7 better matches the DNA end. The CDR3 totals 13 residues. Germline loops: CDR1 MNHNS, CDR2 SASEGT. In nucleotides, the CDR3 is TGTGCCAGCAGTGAGGGAGGGTACTACGAGCAGTACTTC. This gives the protein CASSEGGYYEQYF.

To note about this clone: Sequence at one end of the junction differs from germline and may be a read error. The rearrangement uses TRBV7-9 and TRBJ2-5; 11 bases align to TRBD2. CDR1 and CDR2 from the germline V gene are SEHNR and FQNEAQ (reference sequence). The CDR3 runs to 14 residues. The CDR3 sequence: CSSSLAGGEETQYF. The CDR3, as DNA: TGTTCCAGCAGCTTAGCGGGGGGGGAAGAGACCCAGTACTTC.

This clone was picked up a small number of times. J is TRBJ1-1 and V is TRBV5-4, with D unresolved. The CDR3 contains 16 residues. Trimming took 3 bases from V and 0 from J, leaving 15 bases between them. From germline, CDR1 is SGHNT and CDR2 YYREEE (reference sequence). The DNA for the CDR3 is TGTGCCAGCAGCTCCGGGAGGGAGAATATGAACACTGAAGCTTTCTTT. Its protein is CASSSGRENMNTEAFF.

The chain has TRBV7-2 and TRBJ2-4; no definite D call. V gave up 1 base and J gave up 7 bases, with 5 bases separating them. The length of the CDR3 is 12 residues. Germline-derived CDR1 and CDR2 are SGHTA and FQGNSA. This CDR3 is CASSLDRNIQYF. The DNA of the CDR3 is TGTGCCAGCAGCTTAGATCGGAACATTCAGTACTTC.